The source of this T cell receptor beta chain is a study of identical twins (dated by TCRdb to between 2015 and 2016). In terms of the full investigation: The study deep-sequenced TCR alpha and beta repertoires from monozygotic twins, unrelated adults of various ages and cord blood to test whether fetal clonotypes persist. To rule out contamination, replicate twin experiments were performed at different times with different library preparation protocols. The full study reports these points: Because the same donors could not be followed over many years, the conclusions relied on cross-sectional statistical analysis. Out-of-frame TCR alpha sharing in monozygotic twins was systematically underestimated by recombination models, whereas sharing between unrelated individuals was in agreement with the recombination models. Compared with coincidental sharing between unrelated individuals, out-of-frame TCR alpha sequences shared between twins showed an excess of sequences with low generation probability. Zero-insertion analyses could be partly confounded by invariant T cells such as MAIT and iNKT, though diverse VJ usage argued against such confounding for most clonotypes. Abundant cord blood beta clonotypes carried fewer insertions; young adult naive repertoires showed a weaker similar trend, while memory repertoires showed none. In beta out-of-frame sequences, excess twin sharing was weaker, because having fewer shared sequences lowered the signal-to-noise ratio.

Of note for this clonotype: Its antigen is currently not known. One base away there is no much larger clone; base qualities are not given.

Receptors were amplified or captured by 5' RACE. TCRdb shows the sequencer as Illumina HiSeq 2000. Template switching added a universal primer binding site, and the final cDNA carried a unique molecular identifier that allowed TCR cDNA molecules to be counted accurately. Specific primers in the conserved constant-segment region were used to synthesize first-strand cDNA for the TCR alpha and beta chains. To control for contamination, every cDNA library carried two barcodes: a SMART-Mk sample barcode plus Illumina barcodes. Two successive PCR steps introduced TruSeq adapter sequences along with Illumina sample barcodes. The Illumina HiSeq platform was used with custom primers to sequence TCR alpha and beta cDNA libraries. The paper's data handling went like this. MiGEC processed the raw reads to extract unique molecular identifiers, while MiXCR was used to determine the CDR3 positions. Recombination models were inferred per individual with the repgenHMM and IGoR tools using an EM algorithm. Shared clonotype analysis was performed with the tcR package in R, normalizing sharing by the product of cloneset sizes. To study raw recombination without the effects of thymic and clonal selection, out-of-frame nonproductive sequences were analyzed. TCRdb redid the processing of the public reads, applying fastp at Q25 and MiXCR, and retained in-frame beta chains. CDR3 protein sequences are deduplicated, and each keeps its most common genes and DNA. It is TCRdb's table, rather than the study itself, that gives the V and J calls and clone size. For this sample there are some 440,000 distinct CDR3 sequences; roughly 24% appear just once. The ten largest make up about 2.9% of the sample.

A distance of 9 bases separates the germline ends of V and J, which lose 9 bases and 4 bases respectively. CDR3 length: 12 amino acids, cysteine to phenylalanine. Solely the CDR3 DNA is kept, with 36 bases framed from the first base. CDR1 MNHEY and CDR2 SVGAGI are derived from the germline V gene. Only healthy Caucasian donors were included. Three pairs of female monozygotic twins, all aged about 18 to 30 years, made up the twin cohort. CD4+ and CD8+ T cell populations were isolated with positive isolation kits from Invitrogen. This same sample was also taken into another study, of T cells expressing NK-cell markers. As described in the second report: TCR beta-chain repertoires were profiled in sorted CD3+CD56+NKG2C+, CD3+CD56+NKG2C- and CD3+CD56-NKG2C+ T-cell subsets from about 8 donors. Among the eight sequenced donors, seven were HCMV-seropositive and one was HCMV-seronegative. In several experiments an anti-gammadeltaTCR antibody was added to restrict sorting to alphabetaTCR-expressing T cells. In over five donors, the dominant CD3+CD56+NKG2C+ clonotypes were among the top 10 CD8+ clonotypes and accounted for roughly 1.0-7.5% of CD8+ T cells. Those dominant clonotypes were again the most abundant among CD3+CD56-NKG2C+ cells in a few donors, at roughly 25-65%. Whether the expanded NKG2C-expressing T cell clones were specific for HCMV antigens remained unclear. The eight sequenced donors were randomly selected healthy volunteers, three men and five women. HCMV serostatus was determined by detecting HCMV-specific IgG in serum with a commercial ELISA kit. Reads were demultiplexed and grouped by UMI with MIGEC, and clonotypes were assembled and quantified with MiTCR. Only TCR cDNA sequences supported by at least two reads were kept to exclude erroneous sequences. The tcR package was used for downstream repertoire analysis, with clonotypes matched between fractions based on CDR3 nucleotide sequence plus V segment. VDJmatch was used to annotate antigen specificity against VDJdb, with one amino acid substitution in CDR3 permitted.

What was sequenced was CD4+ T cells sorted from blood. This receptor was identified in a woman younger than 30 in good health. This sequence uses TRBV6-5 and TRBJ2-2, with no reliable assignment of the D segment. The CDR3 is CASTFGTGELFF. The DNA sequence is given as TGTGCCAGTACTTTCGGCACCGGGGAGCTGTTTTTT.